One and the same sample provided the 31 T cell receptor beta chains below, sequenced in a study of T cells in Graves' hyperthyroidism and ophthalmopathy. RNA transcripts provided the source from which TCR beta CDR3 regions were amplified. The primer set for the first-round RT-PCR of the TCR CDR3 was HTBI. A single record per CDR3 protein comes from TCRdb applying MiXCR to the multiplex PCR reads. The data show 400,000 to 600,000 distinct CDR3 sequences, about 16% seen once. The source material was blood. These receptors all come from a woman in her thirties with Graves' ophthalmopathy.

The V call is TRBV10-3, the J call TRBJ2-2; 8 bases are a match to TRBD2. Germline V CDR1 and CDR2: ENHRY, SYGVKD. The trim removed 8 bases at V and 1 base at J, leaving 15 bases unmatched. This CDR3 spans 18 amino acids. The CDR3 here is CAIGLLREGLENTGELFF. The CDR3 DNA sequence: TGTGCCATCGGGCTTCTCCGGGAGGGCCTCGAGAACACCGGGGAGCTGTTTTTT.

This clonotype has ten or more counts. The chain uses TRBV18 and TRBJ2-7; perhaps D is TRBD1 or TRBD2 (5 bases each). V dropped 2 bases and J dropped 3 bases, with 8 bases sitting between them. The CDR3 spans 13 residues. CDR1 is KGHSH, CDR2 LQKENI, per germline. The CDR3 nucleotides are TGTGCCAGCTCACCAGGGGACGTCTACGAGCAGTACTTC. It translates to CASSPGDVYEQYF.

This clonotype was counted between two and nine times. The chain has TRBV6-1 and TRBJ1-5, with 10 bases identical to TRBD1. The CDR3 is 16 amino acids. Trimming took 1 base from V and 4 from J; bases not matched to a gene: 4. The germline gives CDR1 MNHNS, CDR2 SASEGT. CDR3 DNA: TGTGCCAGCAGTGAAGGGACAGGGGGGATAAATCAGCCCCAGCATTTT. Protein: CASSEGTGGINQPQHF.

The sample holds a few counts of this clonotype. The chain recombines TRBV28 with TRBJ1-5; 8 positions agree with TRBD1. The trim removed 5 bases at V and 7 bases at J, leaving 10 bases unmatched. The CDR3 has 15 amino acids. Germline values: CDR1 MDHEN, CDR2 SYDVKM. CDR3 region: CASSRTRGRGQPQHF. DNA of the CDR3: TGTGCCAGCAGTAGAACCAGGGGGCGGGGGCAGCCCCAGCATTTT.

This clonotype has a handful of counts. The gene calls are TRBV28 and TRBJ1-5; the D is unclear. From germline, CDR1 is MDHEN and CDR2 SYDVKM. The CDR3 loop spans 17 amino acids. V dropped 6 bases and J dropped 3 bases, with 21 bases sitting between them. The CDR3 reads CASRYGLRRQPNQPQHF. The CDR3 bases are TGTGCCAGCAGGTACGGCTTAAGGCGTCAGCCCAATCAGCCCCAGCATTTT.

To note about this clonotype: A junction boundary mismatches the germline segment, possibly from a read error. The rearrangement links TRBV28 to TRBJ2-3; D not certain. The germline V gene encodes CDR1 MDHEN and CDR2 SYDVKM. This CDR3 is 14 amino acids long. CDR3 amino acids: CAGSLRGNTDTQYF. CDR3 DNA: TGTGCCGGCAGTTTGCGCGGAAACACAGATACGCAGTATTTT. Drawing the rest from reference TRBV28 and TRBJ2-3, the complete variable domain is DVKVTQSSRYLVKRTGEKVFLECVQDMDHENMFWYRQDPGLGLRLIYFSYDVKMKEKGDIPEGYSVSREKKERFSLILESASTNQTSMYLCAGSLRGNTDTQYFGPGTRLTVL.

This clonotype was found a few times. V gene TRBV10-3 combines with J gene TRBJ2-3; D gene uncertain. The germline V gene has CDR1 ENHRY and CDR2 SYGVKD. The CDR3 covers 13 residues. The ends were cut back, 0 bases at V and 2 bases at J, with 3 bases in the middle. The CDR3 DNA reads TGTGCCATCAGTGAGTCTACCACAGATACGCAGTATTTT. Translating gives CAISESTTDTQYF.

This clonotype was recorded a few times. J is TRBJ1-5 and V is TRBV5-1; D gene unclear. V lost 0 bases to trimming and J lost 3 bases, with 7 bases between them. Germline V gene sequence: CDR1 SGHRS, CDR2 YFSETQ. The length of the CDR3 is 14 residues. Written as DNA, the CDR3 is TGCGCCAGCAGCTTGGTTGGTCCCAATCAGCCCCAGCATTTT. Translating gives CASSLVGPNQPQHF.

This clonotype was observed at least ten times. The chain joins TRBV27 to TRBJ1-5; no reliable D call. This CDR3 has 13 amino acids. Trimming pared 6 bases from V and 3 bases from J, leaving 9 bases between. Germline CDR1 and CDR2: MNHEY and SMNVEV (reference sequence). The CDR3 nucleotides read TGTGCCAGCAGCACCATGATCAATCAGCCCCAGCATTTT. Amino acids: CASSTMINQPQHF.

This clonotype was seen more than once but under ten times. The chain joins TRBV19 to TRBJ2-1; D unresolved. The germline V gene has CDR1 LNHDA and CDR2 SQIVND (reference sequence). The CDR3 sequence is 15 residues long. Trimming left V 4 bases short and J 4 bases short, with 14 bases between. CDR3 bases: TGTGCCAGTAGTACCCGGACGGGCCTATACAATGAGCAGTTCTTC. It yields the protein CASSTRTGLYNEQFF.

This clonotype was seen at least ten times. The chain has TRBV30 and TRBJ1-1, with 7 bases lining up with TRBD1. V gave up 3 bases and J gave up 9 bases; unmatched junction bases: 4. The CDR3 has 11 residues. Per the germline V gene, CDR1 is GTSNPN and CDR2 is SVGIG (reference sequence). CDR3 sequence reads: CAWSPRGQAFF. The CDR3 DNA is TGTGCCTGGAGCCCAAGGGGGCAAGCTTTCTTT.

At least ten counts were recorded for this clonotype. The chain has TRBV7-9 and TRBJ2-7; D uncertain. Trimming took 4 bases from V and 3 from J, leaving 16 bases between them. CDR1 is SEHNR, CDR2 FQNEAQ, per germline (reference sequence). This CDR3 has 15 amino acids. CDR3 protein: CASSSRPHMGYEQYF. The CDR3 region has the DNA TGTGCCAGCAGCTCAAGGCCTCATATGGGCTACGAGCAGTACTTC.

The CDR3 sequence is CASSETTQYF. The CDR3, as DNA: TGTGCCAGCAGTGAAACCACGCAGTATTTT. The V call is TRBV6-2 or TRBV6-3, the J call TRBJ2-3, with no clear D. This CDR3 is built from 10 residues. Trimming shortened V by 5 bases and J by 9 bases, and 6 bases separated the two germline ends. Per germline, CDR1 MNHEY and CDR2 SVGEGT.

The chain joins TRBV20-1 to TRBJ2-3; the D gene is possibly TRBD2 (6 bases). CDR3 length: 19 residues. From germline, CDR1 is DFQATT and CDR2 SNEGSKA (reference sequence). Between the trimmed V and J ends, which lost 4 bases and 2 bases, there was a span of 28 bases. The DNA of the CDR3 is TGCAGTGCTATCTCCGGGACTGCCGATACCCCGAGCCACACAGATACGCAGTATTTT. As protein: CSAISGTADTPSHTDTQYF.

This clonotype came up once. V is TRBV20-1 and J is TRBJ2-2; D not resolved. Trimming stripped 2 bases from V and 3 bases from J, with 10 bases between. Germline loops: CDR1 DFQATT, CDR2 SNEGSKA (reference sequence). The CDR3 is made up of 14 amino acids. The CDR3 coding sequence is TGCAGTGCTAGATTGTACCCCCACACCGGGGAGCTGTTTTTT. Protein sequence: CSARLYPHTGELFF.

In this sample, this clonotype turned up many times. The J gene is TRBJ2-2, the V gene TRBV19; D possibly corresponds to TRBD2 (5 bases). CDR3 length equals 13 residues. Trimming shortened V by 1 base and J by 5 bases, and 5 bases separated the two germline ends. CDR1 and CDR2 (germline): LNHDA, SQIVND (reference sequence). CDR3 amino acids: CASSIGGTGELFF. DNA for the CDR3: TGTGCCAGTAGTATAGGAGGGACCGGGGAGCTGTTTTTT.

As concerns this clonotype: A much larger clone is a single base away; this may be a read error. The genes are TRBV28 and TRBJ2-7; D is unresolved. Per the germline V gene, CDR1 is MDHEN and CDR2 is SYDVKM. This CDR3 region has 12 residues. The CDR3 spells CAGSLARFEQYF. CDR3 nucleotides: TGTGCCGGCAGTTTAGCCAGGTTTGAGCAGTACTTC.

The V gene is TRBV7-2, the J gene TRBJ1-4; TRBD1 matches 8 bases. J was trimmed by 5 bases and V by 5 bases; bases with no gene match: 4. Germline V lookup: CDR1 SGHTA, CDR2 FQGNSA. The CDR3 loop spans 14 amino acids. The CDR3 protein is CASSQDRDNEKLFF. The CDR3 DNA reads TGTGCCAGCAGCCAGGACAGGGACAATGAAAAACTGTTTTTT.

This chain links TRBV6-1 with TRBJ2-2; 13 nucleotides agree with TRBD2. The CDR3 has 17 residues. V lost 5 bases to trimming and J lost 5 bases; unmatched junction nucleotides: 8. Germline CDR1 and CDR2: MNHNS and SASEGT. The CDR3 DNA follows: TGTGCCAGCAGTACCGGGACTAGCGGGGTGGGGACCGGGGAGCTGTTTTTT. Protein product: CASSTGTSGVGTGELFF.

The table lists this clonotype with many counts. The chain uses TRBV11-2 and TRBJ2-7, with TRBD2 matching 16 bases. The germline V gene encodes CDR1 SGHAT and CDR2 FQNNGV. The CDR3 totals 18 residues. The J segment lost 1 base and the V segment lost 6 bases, leaving 9 bases of the junction unmatched. The CDR3 DNA reads TGTGCCAGCAGATACCCGGGACTAGCGGGAGGGATATCCTACGAGCAGTACTTC. Its translation is CASRYPGLAGGISYEQYF.

There are many counts of this clonotype. This rearrangement joins TRBV4-2 to TRBJ1-6, with a possible D match to TRBD1 (5 bases). V lost 4 bases to trimming and J lost 5 bases, with 12 bases between them. The length of the CDR3 is 15 residues. From germline, CDR1 is LGHNA and CDR2 YNFKEQ. CDR3 DNA sequence: TGTGCCAGCAGCCCCCTGGGGCAGCATAATTCACCCCTCCACTTT. This gives the protein CASSPLGQHNSPLHF.

This clonotype has ten or more counts. J is TRBJ2-7 and V is TRBV30; 7 positions match TRBD1. Per the germline V gene, CDR1 is GTSNPN and CDR2 is SVGIG (reference sequence). The CDR3 is 13 amino acids. V lost 3 bases, J lost 6 bases, and 8 bases stayed unmatched. Written as DNA, the CDR3 is TGTGCCTGGAGCCTCGACAGGGTAGGCGAGCAGTACTTC. It specifies CAWSLDRVGEQYF.

This sequence joins TRBV10-3 and TRBJ2-3; 8 bases match TRBD1. The CDR3 has 14 amino acids. Trimming at V came to 6 bases and at J to 1 base, leaving 3 bases not matched to a gene. Germline V gene sequence: CDR1 ENHRY, CDR2 SYGVKD. The CDR3 loop is CAIRTTGGTDTQYF. The CDR3 nucleotides read TGTGCCATCAGGACGACAGGGGGCACAGATACGCAGTATTTT.

Only a few counts were recorded for this clonotype. V and J are TRBV28 and TRBJ1-2, with D unclear. The CDR3 contains 11 residues. Germline CDR1 reads MDHEN; CDR2 reads SYDVKM. Trimming left V 7 bases short and J 3 bases short, with 6 bases between. CDR3: CASKGHYGYTF. The DNA for the CDR3 is TGTGCCAGCAAGGGTCACTATGGCTACACCTTC.

This clonotype was detected ten times or more. The chain has TRBV29-1 and TRBJ2-1; TRBD2 matches at 11 bases. The ends lost 7 bases at V and 0 bases at J; junction bases unmatched: 26. This CDR3 has 22 residues. Germline V gene data show CDR1 as SQVTM and CDR2 as ANQGSEA. The CDR3 here is CSGKTGLAGGHPPKSSYNEQFF. The DNA of the CDR3 is TGCAGCGGCAAAACCGGTCTAGCGGGAGGACACCCGCCAAAAAGCTCCTACAATGAGCAGTTCTTC.

V is TRBV10-3 and J is TRBJ1-1; D unclear. This CDR3 has 15 amino acids. Trimming pared 0 bases from V and 0 bases from J, leaving 8 bases between. Per germline, CDR1 ENHRY and CDR2 SYGVKD. CDR3 in DNA: TGTGCCATCAGTGAGTCACGCGTACTGAACACTGAAGCTTTCTTT. This codes for CAISESRVLNTEAFF.

At least ten counts were recorded for this clonotype. J is TRBJ2-3 and V is TRBV11-1; 7 bases agree with TRBD1. The CDR3 runs to 12 residues. Germline CDR1 and CDR2: SGHAT and FQDESV (reference sequence). Trimming at V came to 0 bases and at J to 14 bases, leaving 5 bases not matched to a gene. CDR3: CASSLAGQYLYF. In DNA form, the CDR3 reads TGTGCCAGCAGCTTAGCGGGACAGTATCTGTATTTT.

This clonotype was recorded many times. The chain recombines TRBV3-1 with TRBJ2-3; 10 bases agree with TRBD2. The length of the CDR3 is 16 residues. V shed 4 bases and J 3 bases; nucleotides not matched to a gene: 7. The germline V gene encodes CDR1 LGHDT and CDR2 YNNKEL (reference sequence). CDR3 residues: CASSLSPSGSTDTQYF. The CDR3 DNA is TGTGCCAGCAGCCTTAGTCCTAGCGGGAGTACAGATACGCAGTATTTT.

This clonotype was seen at least ten times. V usage is TRBV28 and J usage is TRBJ2-2, with TRBD1 matching over 7 bases. The CDR3 is 17 amino acids. The trim removed 6 bases at V and 0 bases at J, leaving 10 bases unmatched. Germline CDR1 MDHEN, CDR2 SYDVKM. This chain's CDR3 is CASSYPPTGSNTGELFF. As DNA, the CDR3 is TGTGCCAGCAGCTACCCCCCGACAGGGTCGAACACCGGGGAGCTGTTTTTT. Full variable domain (rest looked up from reference TRBV28 and TRBJ2-2): DVKVTQSSRYLVKRTGEKVFLECVQDMDHENMFWYRQDPGLGLRLIYFSYDVKMKEKGDIPEGYSVSREKKERFSLILESASTNQTSMYLCASSYPPTGSNTGELFFGEGSRLTVL.

This clonotype was counted at least ten times. This chain joins TRBV7-9 and TRBJ2-5, with 11 bases identical to TRBD1. J gave up 5 bases and V 5 bases, and 4 bases lay outside the gene matches. This CDR3 contains 14 residues. Germline CDR1 and CDR2: SEHNR and FQNEAQ (reference sequence). CDR3 sequence (DNA): TGTGCCAGCAGCACCGGGACAGGGGGTGAGACCCAGTACTTC. Translation gives CASSTGTGGETQYF.

The chain employs TRBV5-6 and TRBJ2-7; D is unresolved. The CDR3 runs 15 residues. Germline V gives CDR1 SGHDT, CDR2 YYEEEE. Trimming removed 7 bases at V and 3 bases at J, with 20 bases between. DNA for the CDR3: TGTGCCAGCGGGGAACACGGACCATCGGACTACGAGCAGTACTTC. This gives the protein CASGEHGPSDYEQYF.